These 17 T cell receptor beta chains were sequenced from one sample in a study of chemoradiotherapy in HPV16-positive cancers. Libraries were prepared by immunoSEQ multiplex PCR; TCRdb keeps only in-frame clonotypes and omits some of them. The profile shows 15,000 or so clones, approximately 75% of them singletons. This sample was taken from a patient who underwent chemoradiotherapy. The origin of the receptors is a human donor with HPV-associated anogenital cancer.

V gene TRBV7-8 combines with J gene TRBJ1-5; perhaps TRBD1 as D (5 bases). This CDR3 is built from 16 residues. Germline-derived CDR1 and CDR2 are SGHVS and FQNEAQ. With 6 bases removed from V and 3 bases from J, the gap between germline ends came to 18 bases. The CDR3 protein is CASSFRRAGVNQPQHF. In DNA form, the CDR3 reads TGTGCCAGCAGTTTCCGCAGGGCAGGCGTCAATCAGCCCCAGCATTTT.

This clone was counted a few times. The gene calls are TRBV13 and TRBJ1-2, with D tentatively TRBD1 (6 bases). The length of the CDR3 is 15 residues. V gave up 1 base and J gave up 4 bases, with 13 bases separating them. Germline-derived CDR1 and CDR2 are PRHDT and FYEKMQ (reference sequence). The CDR3 loop is CASSLELGGFYGYTF. The CDR3, as DNA: TGTGCCAGCAGCTTAGAGTTAGGGGGTTTCTATGGCTACACCTTC.

The J gene is TRBJ1-1, the V gene TRBV27; D perhaps matches TRBD1 (5 bases). Trimming stripped 3 bases from V and 0 bases from J, with 11 bases between. From germline, CDR1 is MNHEY and CDR2 SMNVEV (reference sequence). The CDR3 consists of 15 residues. The CDR3 region has the DNA TGTGCCAGCAGTTTCCTAGGGGATATGAACACTGAAGCTTTCTTT. Protein sequence: CASSFLGDMNTEAFF.

The chain recombines TRBV7-6 with TRBJ1-1; no clear D gene. The CDR3 totals 15 residues. Looked up from germline, CDR1 is SGHVS and CDR2 is FNYEAQ. The V gene lost 0 bases and the J gene lost 0 bases, with 8 bases spanning the gap. CDR3 nucleotide sequence: TGTGCCAGCAGCTTAGCCCCAGAGATGAACACTGAAGCTTTCTTT. It translates to CASSLAPEMNTEAFF.

J is TRBJ1-2 and V is TRBV5-4; 8 nucleotides agree with TRBD1. V lost 0 bases to trimming and J lost 6 bases; unmatched junction nucleotides: 7. Germline V CDR1 and CDR2: SGHNT, YYREEE (reference sequence). This CDR3 comprises 15 residues. The CDR3 sequence is CASSLGPQGADGYTF. CDR3 DNA: TGTGCCAGCAGCTTGGGACCCCAGGGGGCGGATGGCTACACCTTC.

CDR3 coding DNA: TGTGCCAGCAGTTTCGAGCGGGGGACTTACGAGCAGTACTTC. Translated: CASSFERGTYEQYF. The chain is built from TRBV27 and TRBJ2-7; 8 nucleotides align to TRBD2. After removal of 3 bases from V and 4 bases from J, the junction contained 5 bases not matched to a gene. CDR1 MNHEY and CDR2 SMNVEV come from the germline V gene (reference sequence). The length of the CDR3 is 14 residues.

This chain uses TRBV28 with TRBJ2-7; 7 nucleotides match TRBD1. The CDR3 loop spans 15 amino acids. The V segment lost 5 bases and the J segment 0 bases; nucleotides outside the gene matches: 7. CDR1 MDHEN and CDR2 SYDVKM come from the germline V gene. This CDR3 is CASSPYRGGSYEQYF. The CDR3 bases are TGTGCCAGCAGTCCATACAGGGGTGGCTCCTACGAGCAGTACTTC.

This clone was counted a few times. This chain joins TRBV2 and TRBJ1-1, with D unclear. This CDR3 spans 14 amino acids. V shed 5 bases and J shed 0 bases, with 10 bases lying between them. Germline assignment: CDR1 SNHLY and CDR2 FYNNEI. As DNA, the CDR3 is TGTGCCAGCAGTCCCTGGCAGCTGAACACTGAAGCTTTCTTT. Protein sequence: CASSPWQLNTEAFF.

In this sample, this clone turned up a few times. The chain couples TRBV25-1 to TRBJ2-7; D not certain. The ends were cut back, 4 bases at V and 5 bases at J, with 12 bases in the middle. The CDR3 spans 13 residues. The germline CDR1 and CDR2 sequences are MGHDK and SYGVNS. The CDR3 region has the DNA TGTGCCAGCAGTGGGTCTCCGGTGGACGAGCAGTACTTC. This gives the protein CASSGSPVDEQYF.

The V call is TRBV6-5, the J call TRBJ2-2, with 8 positions matching TRBD1. The CDR3 contains 12 residues. The ends lost 5 bases at V and 13 bases at J; junction bases unmatched: 6. Germline V gene sequence: CDR1 MNHEY, CDR2 SVGAGI. CDR3 bases: TGTGCCAGCAGTCCCCAGGGGGCTGGGCTGTTTTTT. Translated: CASSPQGAGLFF.

In nucleotides, the CDR3 is TGTGCCAGCAGTCCCGCTACAGGGCCCAATCAGCCCCAGCATTTT. Translated: CASSPATGPNQPQHF. The V gene is TRBV6-6, the J gene TRBJ1-5, with a tentative D call TRBD1 (6 bases). Germline CDR1 and CDR2: MNHNY and SVGAGI (reference sequence). The CDR3 length is 15 residues. The V gene lost 5 bases and the J gene lost 3 bases, with 14 bases spanning the gap.

This clone came up a few times. The chain carries TRBV7-2 and TRBJ1-2, with 8 bases fitting TRBD1. The V gene end was trimmed by 7 bases and the J gene end by 4 bases; junction bases not matched to a gene: 11. Germline-derived CDR1 and CDR2 are SGHTA and FQGNSA. CDR3 length: 15 amino acids. This chain's CDR3 is CASTYVLGQGYGYTF. CDR3 coding DNA: TGTGCCAGCACTTACGTACTAGGACAGGGCTATGGCTACACCTTC.

The chain uses TRBV4-1 and TRBJ1-2, with 7 nucleotides matching TRBD1. With 3 bases clipped from V and 5 bases from J, the junction kept 6 bases outside the gene matches. Germline assignment: CDR1 MGHRA and CDR2 YSYEKL. The CDR3 length is 14 residues. CDR3 nucleotide sequence: TGCGCCAGCAGCCAGCATACAGGGGAATATGGCTACACCTTC. Translating gives CASSQHTGEYGYTF.

This chain connects TRBV5-1 to TRBJ1-2; D unclear. Germline V gene sequence: CDR1 SGHRS, CDR2 YFSETQ. CDR3 size: 16 residues. Trimming stripped 0 bases from V and 4 bases from J, with 16 bases between. In DNA form, the CDR3 reads TGCGCCAGCAGCTTGGAGACGCGTTCCCGGGGCTATGGCTACACCTTC. Translation: CASSLETRSRGYGYTF.

Only a few counts were recorded for this clone. This chain joins TRBV28 and TRBJ1-3, with D uncertain. CDR1 and CDR2 from the germline V gene are MDHEN and SYDVKM. V shed 4 bases and J shed 7 bases, with 8 bases lying between them. This CDR3 comprises 12 residues. CDR3 nucleotides: TGTGCCAGCAGTTCCCCCTCCAACACCATATATTTT. Translating it yields CASSSPSNTIYF. Full variable domain (outside the CDR3, taken from reference TRBV28 and TRBJ1-3): DVKVTQSSRYLVKRTGEKVFLECVQDMDHENMFWYRQDPGLGLRLIYFSYDVKMKEKGDIPEGYSVSREKKERFSLILESASTNQTSMYLCASSSPSNTIYFGEGSWLTVV.

The V gene is TRBV5-6, the J gene TRBJ2-2; 10 nucleotides agree with TRBD1. Germline-derived CDR1 and CDR2 are SGHDT and YYEEEE. This CDR3 spans 16 amino acids. The ends lost 4 bases at V and 5 bases at J; junction bases unmatched: 8. The CDR3 sequence: CASSRPDRGRTGELFF. CDR3 sequence (DNA): TGTGCCAGCAGCCGCCCGGACAGGGGGAGGACCGGGGAGCTGTTTTTT.

This chain uses TRBV11-2 with TRBJ2-1; maybe TRBD2 (5 bases). The germline V gene encodes CDR1 SGHAT and CDR2 FQNNGV. The V end lost 5 bases, the J end lost 9 bases, and 11 bases lay between the germline ends. The CDR3 consists of 12 residues. In DNA, the CDR3 is TGTGCCAGCAGCCCGGGATGGTCTGAGCAGTTCTTC. It yields the protein CASSPGWSEQFF.